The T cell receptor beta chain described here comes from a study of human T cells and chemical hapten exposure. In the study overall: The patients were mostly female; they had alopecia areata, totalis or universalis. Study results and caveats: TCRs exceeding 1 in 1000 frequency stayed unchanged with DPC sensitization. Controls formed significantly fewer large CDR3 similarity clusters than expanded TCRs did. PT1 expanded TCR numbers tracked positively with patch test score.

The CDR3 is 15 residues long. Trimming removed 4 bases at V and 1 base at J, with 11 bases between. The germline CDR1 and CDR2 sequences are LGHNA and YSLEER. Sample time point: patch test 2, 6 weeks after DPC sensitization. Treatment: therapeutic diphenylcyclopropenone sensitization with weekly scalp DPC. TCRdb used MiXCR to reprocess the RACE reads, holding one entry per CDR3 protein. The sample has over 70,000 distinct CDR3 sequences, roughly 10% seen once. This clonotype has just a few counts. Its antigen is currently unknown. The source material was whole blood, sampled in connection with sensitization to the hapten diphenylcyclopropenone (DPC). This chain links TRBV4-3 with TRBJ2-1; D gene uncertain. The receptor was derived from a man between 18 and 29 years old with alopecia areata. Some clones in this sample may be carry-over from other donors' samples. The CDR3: CASSPRRVSYNEQFF. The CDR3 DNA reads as TGCGCCAGCAGCCCCAGAAGGGTTTCCTACAATGAGCAGTTCTTC.